The 26 T cell receptor beta chains given below trace back to one sample, sequenced in a study of blood T cell repertoires in COVID-19. Produced via immunoSEQ multiplex PCR; TCRdb's table is partial and in-frame only. The data contain roughly 67,000 clones, around 80% of them singletons. Input material: peripheral blood. These receptors all come from a human donor in a cohort sampled during active COVID-19.

CDR3 sequence reads: CASSELQGMREKLFF. The CDR3 DNA sequence: TGTGCCAGCAGTGAATTGCAGGGCATGAGGGAAAAACTGTTTTTT. V gene TRBV25-1 combines with J gene TRBJ1-4, with a tentative D call TRBD1 (5 bases). CDR3 length equals 15 residues. V shed 1 base and J shed 8 bases, with 14 bases lying between them. CDR1 is MGHDK and CDR2 is SYGVNS in the germline V gene.

This clone was detected ten times or more. The V gene is TRBV12-3 or TRBV12-4, the J gene TRBJ1-1; no clear D. This CDR3 is built from 13 residues. The V end was cut by 6 bases, the J end by 1 base, with 9 bases between. CDR3 coding DNA: TGTGCCAGCAGCACCCGAGGGAACACTGAAGCTTTCTTT. Translating it yields CASSTRGNTEAFF.

This clone was seen more than once but under ten times. The chain recombines TRBV29-1 with TRBJ2-7; weak D call: TRBD1 (6 bases). V lost 6 bases and J lost 0, with 15 bases in between. CDR1 and CDR2 (germline): SQVTM, ANQGSEA. The CDR3 is 14 residues long. Here the CDR3 reads CSVSRDTNSYEQYF. CDR3 nucleotides: TGCAGCGTCTCTAGGGACACAAACTCCTACGAGCAGTACTTC.

The rearrangement joins TRBV18 to TRBJ2-1, with TRBD1 matching over 8 bases. The V gene's germline CDR1 is KGHSH and CDR2 LQKENI. CDR3 length equals 15 residues. Unmatched junction bases numbered 6, after V lost 2 bases and J lost 6 bases. The CDR3: CASSPGQGFLNEQFF. CDR3 nucleotides: TGTGCCAGCTCACCAGGACAGGGATTTCTCAATGAGCAGTTCTTC.

The genes are TRBV7-2 and TRBJ2-5, with 8 bases matching TRBD2. The CDR3 is 14 amino acids. Germline V lookup: CDR1 SGHTA, CDR2 FQGNSA. V lost 5 bases to trimming and J lost 2 bases; unmatched junction nucleotides: 4. The CDR3 spells CASSPSGGQETQYF. CDR3 coding DNA: TGTGCCAGCAGCCCGTCGGGGGGGCAAGAGACCCAGTACTTC.

This clone was counted a single time. The chain carries TRBV3-1 (or the pseudogene TRBV3-2) and TRBJ2-2; possibly TRBD2 for D (5 bases). Deletions cut 1 base from V and 4 bases from J, with 10 bases between. Germline lookup yields CDR1 LGHDT and CDR2 YNNKEL (reference sequence). CDR3 length: 15 amino acids. CDR3: CASSQAPAGTGELFF. The CDR3 DNA reads TGTGCCAGCAGCCAAGCCCCTGCGGGCACCGGGGAGCTGTTTTTT.

This chain links TRBV4-1 with TRBJ2-7; 9 bases match TRBD1. This CDR3 spans 17 amino acids. Germline V gene data show CDR1 as MGHRA and CDR2 as YSYEKL. V dropped 6 bases and J dropped 4; count of bases not matched to a gene: 16. In DNA form, the CDR3 reads TGCGCCAGCAGTCCAAGCCTGAGAGACAGGGGGTCATACGAGCAGTACTTC. Amino acids: CASSPSLRDRGSYEQYF.

The chain couples TRBV7-8 to TRBJ2-2; unclear D gene. Germline V gene lookup returns CDR1 SGHVS and CDR2 FQNEAQ. This CDR3 has 15 residues. The V end was cut by 1 base, the J end by 4 bases, with 10 bases between. CDR3 bases: TGTGCCAGCAGCTTAGGTCGTCGCGGCACCGGGGAGCTGTTTTTT. It is translated as CASSLGRRGTGELFF.

On this clone itself: One junction end does not reproduce the germline sequence, and a read error may be involved. The rearrangement links TRBV7-7 to TRBJ2-3; D gene uncertain. The germline V gene has CDR1 SSHAT and CDR2 FNYEAQ (reference sequence). The CDR3 contains 13 residues. The chain's CDR3 is CASSLTETDTQYF. DNA of the CDR3: TGTGCTAGCAGCTTAACGGAGACAGATACGCAGTATTTT.

This chain connects TRBV11-3 to TRBJ2-1; D might be TRBD2 (6 bases). Per the germline V gene, CDR1 is SGHNT and CDR2 is YENEEA. There are 15 residues in the CDR3. V lost 1 base and J 0 bases, leaving 7 bases between the germline ends. CDR3 coding DNA: TGTGCCAGCAGCTTAGGGGACTCCTCCTACAATGAGCAGTTCTTC. Translation: CASSLGDSSYNEQFF.

This clone was recorded a few times. The chain employs TRBV4-1 and TRBJ1-1; D is perhaps TRBD1 (6 bases). V lost 1 base to trimming and J lost 1 base, with 7 bases between them. The CDR3 length is 14 residues. Per the germline V gene, CDR1 is MGHRA and CDR2 is YSYEKL. This chain's CDR3 is CASSQGTENTEAFF. The CDR3 DNA sequence: TGCGCCAGCAGCCAAGGGACAGAGAACACTGAAGCTTTCTTT.

The chain joins TRBV6-5 to TRBJ1-6; no definite D call. This CDR3 has 13 residues. Germline V CDR1 and CDR2: MNHEY, SVGAGI. V lost 6 bases to trimming and J lost 9 bases, with 12 bases between them. CDR3 sequence (DNA): TGTGCCAGCAGGGCCCTCGAAGTTTCACCCCTCCACTTT. This translates into CASRALEVSPLHF.

J is TRBJ1-2 and V is TRBV28; 8 bases line up with TRBD1. V shed 6 bases and J 3 bases; nucleotides not matched to a gene: 6. The CDR3 consists of 14 residues. Germline values: CDR1 MDHEN, CDR2 SYDVKM. This chain's CDR3 is CASSHGQGDYGYTF. The CDR3, as DNA: TGTGCCAGCAGCCACGGACAGGGCGACTATGGCTACACCTTC.

The table lists this clone with a count of one. The chain joins TRBV24-1 to TRBJ2-5; D is perhaps TRBD1 (6 bases). Germline V gene lookup returns CDR1 KGHDR and CDR2 SFDVKD. This CDR3 spans 14 amino acids. V was pared by 9 bases and J by 4 bases, with 17 bases between. The CDR3 protein is CATGTTGLGETQYF. In DNA form, the CDR3 reads TGTGCCACCGGAACCACAGGGTTGGGAGAGACCCAGTACTTC.

The chain employs TRBV6-6 and TRBJ2-7; 14 bases map to TRBD2. Trimming took 6 bases from V and 6 from J; bases not matched to a gene: 10. Germline CDR1 and CDR2: MNHNY and SVGAGI (reference sequence). The CDR3 runs 16 residues. CDR3 in DNA: TGTGCCAGCAGCTCACGACTAGCGGGAGGGCCTAGCGAGCAGTACTTC. Translating it yields CASSSRLAGGPSEQYF.

The rearrangement links TRBV19 to TRBJ2-2; 7 bases fit TRBD1. V lost 9 bases and J lost 6; bases outside the gene matches: 10. Germline V lookup: CDR1 LNHDA, CDR2 SQIVND (reference sequence). This CDR3 has 14 residues. This CDR3 is CASHRQGNAGELFF. DNA for the CDR3: TGTGCCAGCCACCGACAGGGAAACGCCGGGGAGCTGTTTTTT.

Written as DNA, the CDR3 is TGTGCCAGCAGTTTAACAGTCCGGGACTCGGGGTCCGAGCAGTACTTC. This codes for CASSLTVRDSGSEQYF. The chain links TRBV28 to TRBJ2-7, with D possibly matching TRBD2 (6 bases). V lost 2 bases and J lost 6, with 20 bases in between. The CDR3 is made up of 16 amino acids. Looked up from germline, CDR1 is MDHEN and CDR2 is SYDVKM. Supplemented by reference TRBV28 and TRBJ2-7, the full variable domain reads DVKVTQSSRYLVKRTGEKVFLECVQDMDHENMFWYRQDPGLGLRLIYFSYDVKMKEKGDIPEGYSVSREKKERFSLILESASTNQTSMYLCASSLTVRDSGSEQYFGPGTRLTVT.

The CDR3 protein is CASSKDRNGRGAFF. CDR3 nucleotide sequence: TGTGCCAGCAGTAAGGACAGGAACGGCCGGGGGGCTTTCTTT. The chain employs TRBV6-5 and TRBJ1-1; 7 nucleotides align to TRBD1. V trimming: 5 bases; J trimming: 11 bases; junction bases outside the gene matches: 14. The CDR3 loop spans 14 amino acids. Per germline, CDR1 MNHEY and CDR2 SVGAGI.

The CDR3 DNA follows: TGTGCCAGCAGCCGCGGACTACCCCCTGAGCAGTACTTC. Translating gives CASSRGLPPEQYF. The chain has TRBV7-2 and TRBJ2-7; maybe TRBD2 (6 bases). Trimming removed 5 bases from V and 7 bases from J, with 15 bases in between. There are 13 residues in the CDR3. Germline CDR1 and CDR2: SGHTA and FQGNSA.

The gene calls are TRBV6-2 or TRBV6-3 and TRBJ2-7; 12 bases are shared with TRBD2. The CDR3 length is 19 residues. The germline V gene encodes CDR1 MNHEY and CDR2 SVGEGT. The V and J ends lost 0 bases and 0 bases, in that order; junction bases with no gene match: 9. DNA for the CDR3: TGTGCCAGCAGTTACTCGAGACTAGCGGGGGCCCTACCCTCCTACGAGCAGTACTTC. It codes for CASSYSRLAGALPSYEQYF.

Many counts were recorded for this clone. DNA for the CDR3: TGTGCCAGCAGCTCAAGGATGGAGGGAGCGCAGTACTTC. Protein product: CASSSRMEGAQYF. The rearrangement links TRBV11-2 to TRBJ2-7; the D gene is possibly TRBD2 (6 bases). CDR1 is SGHAT and CDR2 is FQNNGV in the germline V gene. The CDR3 sequence is 13 residues long. V lost 4 bases, J lost 9 bases, and 16 bases lay in between.

V and J are TRBV14 and TRBJ1-4, with D perhaps TRBD1 (5 bases). Trimming removed 5 bases at V and 4 bases at J, with 14 bases between. This CDR3 has 15 amino acids. CDR1 SGHDN and CDR2 FVKESK come from the germline V gene. CDR3 sequence reads: CASSNQGWYNEKLFF. In nucleotides, the CDR3 is TGTGCCAGCAGCAACCAGGGCTGGTATAATGAAAAACTGTTTTTT.

This rearrangement joins TRBV5-1 to TRBJ1-1; D is possibly TRBD1 (6 bases). The V end was cut by 4 bases, the J end by 0 bases, with 13 bases between. From germline, CDR1 is SGHRS and CDR2 YFSETQ. CDR3 length: 15 residues. In DNA form, the CDR3 reads TGCGCCAGCAGCGACTTCACAGGGTTGAACACTGAAGCTTTCTTT. This sequence encodes CASSDFTGLNTEAFF.

The gene calls are TRBV5-1 and TRBJ2-3, with D possibly being TRBD2 (7 bases). The CDR3 is made up of 14 amino acids. With 7 bases removed from V and 1 base from J, the gap between germline ends came to 13 bases. The V gene's germline CDR1 is SGHRS and CDR2 YFSETQ. The CDR3: CASDKGGGTDTQYF. DNA of the CDR3: TGCGCCAGCGATAAAGGGGGGGGCACAGATACGCAGTATTTT.

This chain uses TRBV5-1 with TRBJ2-6; TRBD1 might be the D (5 bases). Germline V gene lookup returns CDR1 SGHRS and CDR2 YFSETQ. The CDR3 is 17 residues long. Trimming took off 5 bases at V and 0 bases at J, with 15 bases between the two ends. The CDR3 loop reads CASRDGQGFSGANVLTF. In nucleotides, the CDR3 is TGCGCCAGCAGGGATGGGCAGGGATTCTCTGGGGCCAACGTCCTGACTTTC.

The chain has TRBV19 and TRBJ2-3; 9 nucleotides align to TRBD1. CDR1 is LNHDA, CDR2 SQIVND, per germline (reference sequence). This CDR3 comprises 16 residues. Germline trimming cut 1 base from V and 0 bases from J; bases unmatched to any gene: 2. CDR3: CASSIAGTGSTDTQYF. The CDR3 nucleotides are TGTGCCAGTAGTATAGCCGGGACAGGGAGCACAGATACGCAGTATTTT.